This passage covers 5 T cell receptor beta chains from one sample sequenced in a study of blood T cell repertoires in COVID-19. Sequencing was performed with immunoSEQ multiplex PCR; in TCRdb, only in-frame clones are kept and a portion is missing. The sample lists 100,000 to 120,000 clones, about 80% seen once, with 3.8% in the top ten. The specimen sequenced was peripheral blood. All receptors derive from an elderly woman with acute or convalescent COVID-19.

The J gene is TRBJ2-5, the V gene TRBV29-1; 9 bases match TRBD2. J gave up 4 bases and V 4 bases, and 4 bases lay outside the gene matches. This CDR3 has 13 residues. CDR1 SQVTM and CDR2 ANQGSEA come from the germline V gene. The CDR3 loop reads CSVGGGRVETQYF. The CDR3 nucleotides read TGCAGCGTTGGAGGCGGGAGGGTAGAGACCCAGTACTTC.

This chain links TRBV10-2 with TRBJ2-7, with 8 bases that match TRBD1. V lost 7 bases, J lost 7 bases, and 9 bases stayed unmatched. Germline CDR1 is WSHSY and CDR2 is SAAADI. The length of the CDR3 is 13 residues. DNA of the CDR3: TGCGCCAGCAACCCAGGACAGGGAAGGGAGCAGTACTTC. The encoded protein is CASNPGQGREQYF.

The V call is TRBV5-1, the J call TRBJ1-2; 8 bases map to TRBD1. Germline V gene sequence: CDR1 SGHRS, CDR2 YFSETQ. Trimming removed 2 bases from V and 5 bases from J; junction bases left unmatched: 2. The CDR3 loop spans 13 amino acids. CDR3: CASSLQGEYGYTF. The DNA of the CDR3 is TGCGCCAGCAGCTTACAGGGGGAGTATGGCTACACCTTC.

The DNA of the CDR3 is TGTGCCTGGAGCCGACAGGGGTCTGGTGAGCAGTACTTC. Its translation: CAWSRQGSGEQYF. V usage is TRBV30 and J usage is TRBJ2-7, with 8 bases identical to TRBD1. V was pared by 3 bases and J by 7 bases, with 8 bases of the junction left unmatched. Germline CDR1 reads GTSNPN; CDR2 reads SVGIG (reference sequence). The CDR3 is made up of 13 amino acids.

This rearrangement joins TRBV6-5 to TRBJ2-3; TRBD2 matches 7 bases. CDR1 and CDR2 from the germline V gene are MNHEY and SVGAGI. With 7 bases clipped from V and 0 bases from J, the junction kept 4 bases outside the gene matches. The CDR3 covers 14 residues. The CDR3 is CASKAGPSTDTQYF. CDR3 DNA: TGTGCCAGCAAAGCGGGGCCTAGCACAGATACGCAGTATTTT.